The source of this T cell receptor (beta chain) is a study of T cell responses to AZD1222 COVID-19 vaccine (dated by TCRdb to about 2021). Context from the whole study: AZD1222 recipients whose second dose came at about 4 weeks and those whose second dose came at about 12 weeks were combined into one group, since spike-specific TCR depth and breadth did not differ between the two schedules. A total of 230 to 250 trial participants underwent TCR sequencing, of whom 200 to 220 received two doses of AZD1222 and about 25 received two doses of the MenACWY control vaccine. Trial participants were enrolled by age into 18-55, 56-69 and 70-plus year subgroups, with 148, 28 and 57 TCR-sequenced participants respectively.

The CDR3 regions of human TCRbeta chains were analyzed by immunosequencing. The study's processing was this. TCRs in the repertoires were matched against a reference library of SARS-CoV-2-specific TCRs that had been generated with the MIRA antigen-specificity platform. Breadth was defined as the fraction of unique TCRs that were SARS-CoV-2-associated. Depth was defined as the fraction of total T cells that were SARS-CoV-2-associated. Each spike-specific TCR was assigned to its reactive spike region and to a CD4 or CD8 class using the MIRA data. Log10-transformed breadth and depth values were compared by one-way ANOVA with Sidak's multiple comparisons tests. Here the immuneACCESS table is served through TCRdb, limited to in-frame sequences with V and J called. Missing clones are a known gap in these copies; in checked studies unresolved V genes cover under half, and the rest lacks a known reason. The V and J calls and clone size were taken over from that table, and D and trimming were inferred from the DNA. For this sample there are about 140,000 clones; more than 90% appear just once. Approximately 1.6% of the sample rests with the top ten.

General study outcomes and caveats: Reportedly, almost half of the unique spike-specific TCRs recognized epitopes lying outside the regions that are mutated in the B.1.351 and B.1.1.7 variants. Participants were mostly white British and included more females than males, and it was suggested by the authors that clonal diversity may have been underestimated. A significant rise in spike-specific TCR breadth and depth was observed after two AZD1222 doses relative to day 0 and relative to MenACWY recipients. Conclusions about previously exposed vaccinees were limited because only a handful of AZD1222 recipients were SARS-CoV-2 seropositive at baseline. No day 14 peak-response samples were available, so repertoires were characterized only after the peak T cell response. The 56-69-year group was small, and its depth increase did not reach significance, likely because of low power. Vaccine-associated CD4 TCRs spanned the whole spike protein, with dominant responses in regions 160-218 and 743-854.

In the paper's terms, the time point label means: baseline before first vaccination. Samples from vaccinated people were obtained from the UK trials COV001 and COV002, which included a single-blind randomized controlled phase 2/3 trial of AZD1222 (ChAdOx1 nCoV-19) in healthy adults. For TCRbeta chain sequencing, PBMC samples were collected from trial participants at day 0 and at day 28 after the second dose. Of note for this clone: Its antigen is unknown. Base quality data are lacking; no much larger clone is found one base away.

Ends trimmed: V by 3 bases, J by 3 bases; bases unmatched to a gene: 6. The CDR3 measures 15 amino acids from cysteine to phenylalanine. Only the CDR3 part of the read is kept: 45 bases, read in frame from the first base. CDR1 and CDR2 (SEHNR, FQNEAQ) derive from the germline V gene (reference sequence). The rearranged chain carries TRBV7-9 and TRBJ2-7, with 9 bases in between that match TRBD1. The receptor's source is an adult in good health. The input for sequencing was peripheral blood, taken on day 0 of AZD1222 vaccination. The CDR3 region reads CASSFPGQGNYEQYF. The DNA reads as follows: TGTGCCAGCAGCTTTCCGGGACAGGGCAACTACGAGCAGTACTTC.